The 20 T cell receptor beta chains listed next were all sequenced from one sample in a study of T cells in Graves' hyperthyroidism and ophthalmopathy. TCR beta CDR3 sequences were amplified from RNA transcripts. First-round RT-PCR targeting the TCR CDR3 was performed with the HTBI primer set. TCRdb recomputed calls from the multiplex PCR reads with MiXCR, one row per CDR3 protein. Of roughly 840,000 distinct CDR3 sequences in the sample, about two fifths are singletons; the top ten hold 7% to 10%. Sequenced input: blood. These receptors all come from a young man with Graves' hyperthyroidism.

This clonotype was recorded a few times. The genes are TRBV4-3 and TRBJ1-5, with D possibly TRBD1 on 5 matching bases. V was cut by 4 bases and J by 0 bases, with 10 bases left in between. From germline, CDR1 is LGHNA and CDR2 YSLEER. The length of the CDR3 is 15 residues. Written as DNA, the CDR3 is TGCGCCAGCAGCCCCACACAGGATAGCAATCAGCCCCAGCATTTT. It translates to CASSPTQDSNQPQHF.

This clonotype was recorded a few times. V usage is TRBV10-3 and J usage is TRBJ2-7, with 7 bases fitting TRBD2. CDR3 size: 17 residues. The V segment lost 2 bases and the J segment 6 bases; nucleotides outside the gene matches: 16. Germline CDR1 is ENHRY and CDR2 is SYGVKD. CDR3 region: CAISERLVGGSSVEQYF. The DNA of the CDR3 is TGTGCCATCAGTGAGAGATTAGTCGGCGGGAGCTCGGTCGAGCAGTACTTC.

This clonotype showed up many times. The chain recombines TRBV2 with TRBJ2-7; 8 bases fit TRBD1. CDR1 and CDR2 (germline): SNHLY, FYNNEI. The CDR3 runs 14 residues. V shed 6 bases, J shed 3 bases, and the junction held 7 bases outside the gene matches. This chain's CDR3 is CASRVGTGNYEQYF. CDR3 coding DNA: TGTGCCAGCAGGGTAGGGACAGGCAACTACGAGCAGTACTTC. The full variable domain, completed using reference TRBV2 and TRBJ2-7, is EPEVTQTPSHQVTQMGQEVILRCVPISNHLYFYWYRQILGQKVEFLVSFYNNEISEKSEIFDDQFSVERPDGSNFTLKIRSTKLEDSAMYFCASRVGTGNYEQYFGPGTRLTVT.

This chain links TRBV12-3 or TRBV12-4 with TRBJ1-1, with D possibly matching TRBD1 (6 bases). V was shortened by 8 bases and J by 7 bases, with 14 bases between the two germline ends. This CDR3 contains 12 residues. The CDR3: CASVLGGGEAFF. The CDR3 nucleotides are TGTGCCAGCGTTTTGGGGGGCGGTGAAGCTTTCTTT.

This clonotype was counted ten times or more. This chain connects TRBV9 to TRBJ1-2; no firm D call. V was clipped by 4 bases and J by 0 bases, with 13 bases between them. Germline V gene sequence: CDR1 SGDLS, CDR2 YYNGEE. This CDR3 is built from 15 residues. CDR3 DNA: TGTGCCAGCAGCCCCCGGGAGCTAGCTAACTATGGCTACACCTTC. Translated: CASSPRELANYGYTF.

This clonotype was seen many times. V is TRBV7-9 and J is TRBJ1-1; D is ambiguous. Germline assignment: CDR1 SEHNR and CDR2 FQNEAQ (reference sequence). The V end was cut by 3 bases, the J end by 1 base, with 6 bases between. The CDR3 sequence is 13 residues long. Written as DNA, the CDR3 is TGTGCCAGCAGCTTCCGAACGAACACTGAAGCTTTCTTT. Its translation: CASSFRTNTEAFF. The entire variable domain, with the rest obtained from reference TRBV7-9 and TRBJ1-1, is as follows: DTGVSQNPRHKITKRGQNVTFRCDPISEHNRLYWYRQTLGQGPEFLTYFQNEAQLEKSRLLSDRFSAERPKGSFSTLEIQRTEQGDSAMYLCASSFRTNTEAFFGQGTRLTVV.

This clonotype was recorded many times. The V gene is TRBV20-1, the J gene TRBJ2-5; D may be TRBD2 (5 bases). Germline V CDR1 and CDR2: DFQATT, SNEGSKA (reference sequence). The CDR3 loop spans 12 amino acids. Trimming cost V 7 bases and J 5 bases, with 14 bases left between them. This chain's CDR3 is CSVLRRRETQYF. The CDR3, as DNA: TGCAGTGTTTTGAGGCGGAGGGAGACCCAGTACTTC.

The rearrangement links TRBV12-3 or TRBV12-4 to TRBJ2-2, with D possibly being TRBD2 (6 bases). The CDR3 has 14 amino acids. Trimming cost V 3 bases and J 7 bases, with 12 bases left between them. The CDR3 DNA is TGTGCCAGCAGTTTTGGAGGGCGAAACGGGGAGCTGTTTTTT. Amino acid sequence: CASSFGGRNGELFF.

V usage is TRBV10-3 and J usage is TRBJ1-6; D perhaps matches TRBD1 (6 bases). Trimming shortened V by 3 bases and J by 10 bases, and 13 bases separated the two germline ends. Germline CDR1 and CDR2: ENHRY and SYGVKD. This CDR3 spans 14 amino acids. CDR3 sequence: CAISDAGVASPLHF. CDR3 sequence (DNA): TGTGCCATCAGTGATGCAGGGGTAGCATCACCCCTCCACTTT.

This clonotype came up a few times. The chain combines TRBV2 with TRBJ2-2; weak D call: TRBD1 (6 bases). The CDR3 runs 14 residues. Germline CDR1 SNHLY, CDR2 FYNNEI. V was cut by 1 base and J by 5 bases, with 8 bases left in between. The CDR3 loop is CASSEDRATGELFF. The CDR3 DNA is TGTGCCAGCAGTGAAGACAGGGCGACCGGGGAGCTGTTTTTT.

The chain joins TRBV9 to TRBJ1-1; 9 bases map to TRBD1. CDR3 length: 15 amino acids. With 4 bases clipped from V and 4 bases from J, the junction kept 8 bases outside the gene matches. Germline values: CDR1 SGDLS, CDR2 YYNGEE. This CDR3 is CASSQVSGQGTEAFF. The CDR3 DNA is TGTGCCAGCAGCCAAGTGTCGGGACAGGGCACTGAAGCTTTCTTT.

Ten or more counts support this clonotype. CDR3 DNA sequence: TGTGCCAGTAGTATCACGGGGGCTTCAGGCACTGAAGCTTTCTTT. It translates to CASSITGASGTEAFF. The chain links TRBV19 to TRBJ1-1; perhaps TRBD1 as D (6 bases). This CDR3 region has 15 residues. Looked up from germline, CDR1 is LNHDA and CDR2 is SQIVND (reference sequence). V gave up 3 bases and J gave up 4 bases, with 15 bases separating them.

Ten or more counts support this clonotype. In DNA, the CDR3 is TGTGCCACCAGCAGAGAAGAGACAGTATACGAGCAGTACTTC. Translating gives CATSREETVYEQYF. The chain recombines TRBV15 with TRBJ2-7; D may be TRBD1 (5 bases). The V and J ends lost 0 bases and 4 bases respectively, with 10 bases between them. The CDR3 spans 14 residues. Germline V gene lookup returns CDR1 LNHNV and CDR2 YYDKDF (reference sequence).

The chain recombines TRBV20-1 with TRBJ1-3, with 7 bases that match TRBD1. Germline CDR1 and CDR2: DFQATT and SNEGSKA (reference sequence). The CDR3 length is 17 residues. The V and J ends lost 1 base and 0 bases, in that order; junction bases with no gene match: 9. This CDR3 is CSARAGTDVSSGNTIYF. CDR3 coding DNA: TGCAGTGCTAGAGCTGGGACAGACGTAAGCTCTGGAAACACCATATATTTT.

V and J are TRBV7-9 and TRBJ1-1, with D possibly being TRBD1 (5 bases). Germline V gene lookup returns CDR1 SEHNR and CDR2 FQNEAQ (reference sequence). The CDR3 has 15 amino acids. With 5 bases removed from V and 2 bases from J, the gap between germline ends came to 15 bases. The CDR3 loop reads CASSLYGGTNTEAFF. The CDR3 DNA is TGTGCCAGCAGCCTCTATGGGGGAACTAACACTGAAGCTTTCTTT.

In its sample, this clonotype was seen a few times. The V and J genes are TRBV20-1 and TRBJ1-6, with 9 bases lining up with TRBD1. The germline gives CDR1 DFQATT, CDR2 SNEGSKA (reference sequence). The CDR3 totals 14 residues. Losses at the gene ends were 6 bases for V and 9 bases for J; bases not matched to a gene: 9. CDR3 sequence (DNA): TGCAGTGCCATACAGGGGGCAGTACGTTCACCCCTCCACTTT. The encoded protein is CSAIQGAVRSPLHF.

V is TRBV19 and J is TRBJ1-5; 10 bases match TRBD1. With 8 bases clipped from V and 1 base from J, the junction kept 11 bases outside the gene matches. The germline V gene encodes CDR1 LNHDA and CDR2 SQIVND (reference sequence). The CDR3 has 17 residues. DNA for the CDR3: TGTGCCAGTGTGTCCGGGACAGGGGAAGAAAGCAATCAGCCCCAGCATTTT. Encoded protein: CASVSGTGEESNQPQHF.

The chain is built from TRBV20-1 and TRBJ1-3; no reliable D call. The germline V gene encodes CDR1 DFQATT and CDR2 SNEGSKA (reference sequence). V shed 0 bases and J shed 2 bases, with 5 bases lying between them. CDR3 size: 13 residues. CDR3 bases: TGCAGTGCTAGAGATCCGCCTGGAAACACCATATATTTT. Its translation is CSARDPPGNTIYF.

This chain connects TRBV29-1 to TRBJ1-1, with D possibly being TRBD1 (6 bases). Germline assignment: CDR1 SQVTM and CDR2 ANQGSEA. CDR3 size: 12 residues. V dropped 6 bases and J dropped 10 bases, with 18 bases sitting between them. CDR3 in amino acids: CSVDAGRGRAFF. CDR3 in DNA: TGCAGCGTCGACGCAGGGAGGGGGAGAGCTTTCTTT.

This clonotype was counted many times. One end of the junction fails to match germline, which may point to a read error. This chain connects TRBV5-1 to TRBJ1-1; 8 nucleotides match TRBD1. The CDR3 runs to 13 residues. Germline CDR1 SGHRS, CDR2 YFSETQ. DNA of the CDR3: TGTGCCAGCAGTGGACAGGGTAACACTGAAGCTTTCTTT. Protein: CASSGQGNTEAFF.